One TCR beta chain is described in this entry. The CDR3 is made up of 15 amino acids. V gave up 0 bases and J gave up 0 bases; unmatched junction bases: 2. Germline V lookup: CDR1 ENHRY, CDR2 SYGVKD. Only in-frame clones appear in the TCRdb table, and some are missing; sequencing was by immunoSEQ multiplex PCR. This table has more than 1.2 million clones, 97% to 99% appearing once. The sample is drawn from a study of shared clonotypes between healthy human individuals. Sequencing was performed on naive CD4+ T cells sorted from blood. Subset indicated: CD45RA+ positively selected. The chain joins TRBV10-3 to TRBJ2-7; 7 bases map to TRBD1. The clonotype comes from a man aged 25 to 40 in good health. The DNA for the CDR3 is TGTGCCATCAGTGAGTCGACAGGGATCTCCTACGAGCAGTACTTC. As protein: CAISESTGISYEQYF.